This T cell receptor beta chain is drawn from a study of human thymus T cells. Findings and limits, study-wide: Thymic and blood repertoires appeared to display a bias in their usage of V and J genes. Overlap was high between thymic repertoires from unrelated individuals, as reported in related research.

Worth noting for this clone: Its cognate antigen is unknown.

Only in-frame clones appear in the TCRdb table, and some are missing; sequencing was by immunoSEQ multiplex PCR. The sample lists about 78,000 clones; about 96% were seen once. Thymic resections from corrective heart surgery supplied the tissue. The donor group consisted of healthy Finnish infants who were having corrective surgery for congenital heart defects. Input material: thymus tissue. This clonotype was obtained from a boy less than two years old with a congenital heart defect but otherwise immunologically healthy.

The CDR3 region is CASRWTSTDTQYF. The DNA for the CDR3 is TGTGCCAGCAGATGGACTAGCACAGATACGCAGTATTTT. The J gene is TRBJ2-3, the V gene TRBV6-1, with a weak D call TRBD2 (5 bases). The V and J ends lost 6 bases and 0 bases respectively, with 7 bases between them. CDR1 is MNHNS, CDR2 SASEGT, per germline. The CDR3 is made up of 13 amino acids.